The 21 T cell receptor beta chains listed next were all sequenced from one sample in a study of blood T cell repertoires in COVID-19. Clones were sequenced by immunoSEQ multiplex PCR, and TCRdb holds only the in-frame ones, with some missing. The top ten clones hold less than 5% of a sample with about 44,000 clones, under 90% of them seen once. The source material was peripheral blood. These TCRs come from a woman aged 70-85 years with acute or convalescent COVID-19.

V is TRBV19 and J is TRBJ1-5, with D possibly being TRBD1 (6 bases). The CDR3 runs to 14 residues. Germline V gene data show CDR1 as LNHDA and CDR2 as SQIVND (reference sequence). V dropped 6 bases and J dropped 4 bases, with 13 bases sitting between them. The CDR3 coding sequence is TGTGCCAGTAGGGATTCAGGGGTTAATCAGCCCCAGCATTTT. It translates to CASRDSGVNQPQHF.

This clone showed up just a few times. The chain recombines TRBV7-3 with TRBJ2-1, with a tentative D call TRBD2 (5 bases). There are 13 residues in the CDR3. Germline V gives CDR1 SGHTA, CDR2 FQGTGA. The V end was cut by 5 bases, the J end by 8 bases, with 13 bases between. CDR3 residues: CASSPGGGHEQFF. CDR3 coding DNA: TGTGCCAGCAGCCCAGGAGGAGGCCATGAGCAGTTCTTC. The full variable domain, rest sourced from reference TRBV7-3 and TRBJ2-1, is GAGVSQTPSNKVTEKGKYVELRCDPISGHTALYWYRQSLGQGPEFLIYFQGTGAADDSGLPNDRFFAVRPEGSVSTLKIQRTERGDSAVYLCASSPGGGHEQFFGPGTRLTVL.

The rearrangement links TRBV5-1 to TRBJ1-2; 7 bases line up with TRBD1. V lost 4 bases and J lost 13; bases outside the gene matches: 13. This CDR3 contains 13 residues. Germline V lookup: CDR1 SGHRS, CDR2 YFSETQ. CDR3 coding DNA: TGCGCCAGCAGCCCCGAAGGGACAGAGGCACTCACCTTC. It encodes CASSPEGTEALTF.

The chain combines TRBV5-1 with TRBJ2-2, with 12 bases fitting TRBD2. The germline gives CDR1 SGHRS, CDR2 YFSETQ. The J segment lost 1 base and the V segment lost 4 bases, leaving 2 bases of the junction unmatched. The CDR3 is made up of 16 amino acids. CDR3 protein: CASSELAGGNTGELFF. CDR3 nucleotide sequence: TGCGCCAGCAGCGAACTAGCGGGAGGGAACACCGGGGAGCTGTTTTTT.

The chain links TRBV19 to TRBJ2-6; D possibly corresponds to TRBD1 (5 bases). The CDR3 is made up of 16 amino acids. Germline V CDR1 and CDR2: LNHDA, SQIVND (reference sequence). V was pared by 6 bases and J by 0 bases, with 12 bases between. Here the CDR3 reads CASSQPTGSGANVLTF. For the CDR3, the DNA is TGTGCCAGTAGCCAACCAACAGGCTCTGGGGCCAACGTCCTGACTTTC.

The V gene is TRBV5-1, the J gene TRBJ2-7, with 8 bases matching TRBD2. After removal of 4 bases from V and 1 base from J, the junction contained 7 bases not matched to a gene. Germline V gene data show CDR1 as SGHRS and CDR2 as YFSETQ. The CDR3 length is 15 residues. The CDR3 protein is CASSLGTSASYEQYF. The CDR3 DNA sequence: TGCGCCAGCAGCCTAGGGACTAGTGCGTCCTACGAGCAGTACTTC.

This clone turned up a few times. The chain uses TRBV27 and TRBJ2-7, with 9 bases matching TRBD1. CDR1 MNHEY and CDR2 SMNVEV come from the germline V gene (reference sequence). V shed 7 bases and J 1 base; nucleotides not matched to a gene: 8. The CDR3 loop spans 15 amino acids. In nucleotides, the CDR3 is TGTGCCAGCACCTCCGGAGGACAGGGGTCCTACGAGCAGTACTTC. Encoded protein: CASTSGGQGSYEQYF.

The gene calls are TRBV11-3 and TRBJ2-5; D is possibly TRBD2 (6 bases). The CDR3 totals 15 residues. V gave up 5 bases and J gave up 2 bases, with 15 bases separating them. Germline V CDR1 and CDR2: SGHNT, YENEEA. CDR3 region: CASSPRASEQETQYF. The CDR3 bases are TGTGCCAGCAGCCCAAGGGCTAGCGAACAAGAGACCCAGTACTTC.

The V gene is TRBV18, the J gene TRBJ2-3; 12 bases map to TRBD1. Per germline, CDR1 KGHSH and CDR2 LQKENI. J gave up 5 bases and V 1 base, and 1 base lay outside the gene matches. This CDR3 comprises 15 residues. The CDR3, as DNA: TGTGCCAGCTCACCACGGGACAGGGGGCAAGATACGCAGTATTTT. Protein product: CASSPRDRGQDTQYF.

CDR3 region: CASSIGSYNSPLHF. The CDR3 bases are TGCGCCAGCAGCATCGGGAGCTATAATTCACCCCTCCACTTT. The chain links TRBV5-1 to TRBJ1-6; D is unresolved. This CDR3 is built from 14 residues. Trimming shortened V by 4 bases and J by 3 bases, and 8 bases separated the two germline ends. The germline CDR1 and CDR2 sequences are SGHRS and YFSETQ.

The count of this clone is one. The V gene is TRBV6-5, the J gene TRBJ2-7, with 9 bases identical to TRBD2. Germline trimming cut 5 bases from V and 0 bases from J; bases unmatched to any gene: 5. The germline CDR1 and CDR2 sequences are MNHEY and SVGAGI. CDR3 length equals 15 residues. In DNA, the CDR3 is TGTGCCAGCAGTCCCAGCGGGGGGAGCTCCTACGAGCAGTACTTC. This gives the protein CASSPSGGSSYEQYF.

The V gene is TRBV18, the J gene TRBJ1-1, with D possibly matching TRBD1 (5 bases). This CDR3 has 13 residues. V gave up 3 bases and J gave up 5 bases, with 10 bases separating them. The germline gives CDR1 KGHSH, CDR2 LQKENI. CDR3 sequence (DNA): TGTGCCAGCTCACCGACAGAAACAACTGAAGCTTTCTTT. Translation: CASSPTETTEAFF.

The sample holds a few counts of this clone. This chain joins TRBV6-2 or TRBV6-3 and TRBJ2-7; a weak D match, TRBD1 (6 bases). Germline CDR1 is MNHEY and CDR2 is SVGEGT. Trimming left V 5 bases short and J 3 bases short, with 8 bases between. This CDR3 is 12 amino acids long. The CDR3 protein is CASSRTDYEQYF. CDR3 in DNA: TGTGCCAGCAGTAGGACAGACTACGAGCAGTACTTC.

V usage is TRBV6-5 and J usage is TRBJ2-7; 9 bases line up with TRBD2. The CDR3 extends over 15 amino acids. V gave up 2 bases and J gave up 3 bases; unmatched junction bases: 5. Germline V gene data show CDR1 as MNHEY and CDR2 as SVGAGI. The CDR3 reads CASSYDGLASYEQYF. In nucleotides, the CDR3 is TGTGCCAGCAGTTACGATGGACTAGCGAGCTACGAGCAGTACTTC.

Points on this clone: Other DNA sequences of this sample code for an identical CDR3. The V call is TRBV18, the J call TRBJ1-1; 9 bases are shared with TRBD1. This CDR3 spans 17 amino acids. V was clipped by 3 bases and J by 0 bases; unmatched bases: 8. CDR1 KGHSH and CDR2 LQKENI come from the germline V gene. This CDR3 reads CASSPRPGQGMNTEAFF. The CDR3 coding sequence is TGTGCCAGCTCACCCCGACCCGGACAGGGGATGAACACTGAAGCTTTCTTT. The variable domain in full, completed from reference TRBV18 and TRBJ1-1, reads NAGVMQNPRHLVRRRGQEARLRCSPMKGHSHVYWYRQLPEEGLKFMVYLQKENIIDESGMPKERFSAEFPKEGPSILRIQQVVRGDSAAYFCASSPRPGQGMNTEAFFGQGTRLTVV.

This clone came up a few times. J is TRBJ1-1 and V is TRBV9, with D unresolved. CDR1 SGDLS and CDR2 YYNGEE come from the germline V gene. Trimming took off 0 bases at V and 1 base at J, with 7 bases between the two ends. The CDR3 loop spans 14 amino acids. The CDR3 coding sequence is TGTGCCAGCAGCGTAGCTGGGCAGAACACTGAAGCTTTCTTT. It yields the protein CASSVAGQNTEAFF.

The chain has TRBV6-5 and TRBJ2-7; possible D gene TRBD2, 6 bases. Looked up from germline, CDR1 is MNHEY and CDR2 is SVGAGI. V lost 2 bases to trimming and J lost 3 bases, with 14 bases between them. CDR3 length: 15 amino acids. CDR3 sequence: CASSYRDRRGYEQYF. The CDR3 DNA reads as TGTGCCAGCAGTTACCGGGACCGGCGGGGCTACGAGCAGTACTTC.

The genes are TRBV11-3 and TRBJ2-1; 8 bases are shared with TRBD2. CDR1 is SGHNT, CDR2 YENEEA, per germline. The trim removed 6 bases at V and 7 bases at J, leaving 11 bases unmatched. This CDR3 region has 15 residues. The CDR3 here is CASRSPQRERNEQFF. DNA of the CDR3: TGTGCCAGCAGGAGTCCCCAGCGGGAGCGGAATGAGCAGTTCTTC.

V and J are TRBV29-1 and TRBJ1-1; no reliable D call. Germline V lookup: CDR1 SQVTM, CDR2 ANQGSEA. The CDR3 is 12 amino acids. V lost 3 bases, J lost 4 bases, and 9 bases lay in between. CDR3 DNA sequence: TGCAGCGTTGAGGGCCGGGGCACTGAAGCTTTCTTT. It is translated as CSVEGRGTEAFF.

CDR3 residues: CASGHPEAFF. Here the CDR3 DNA reads TGTGCCAGCGGCCACCCAGAAGCTTTCTTT. This chain links TRBV7-9 with TRBJ1-1; no clear D. Germline-derived CDR1 and CDR2 are SEHNR and FQNEAQ (reference sequence). V was cut by 8 bases and J by 8 bases, with 9 bases left in between. CDR3 size: 10 residues. Full variable domain (missing parts from reference TRBV7-9 and TRBJ1-1): DTGVSQNPRHKITKRGQNVTFRCDPISEHNRLYWYRQTLGQGPEFLTYFQNEAQLEKSRLLSDRFSAERPKGSFSTLEIQRTEQGDSAMYLCASGHPEAFFGQGTRLTVV.

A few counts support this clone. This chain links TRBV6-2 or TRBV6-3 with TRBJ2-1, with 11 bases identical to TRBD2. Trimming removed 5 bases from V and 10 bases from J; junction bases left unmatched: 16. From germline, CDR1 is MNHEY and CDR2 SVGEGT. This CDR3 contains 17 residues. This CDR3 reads CASSRLLTSGGIGEQFF. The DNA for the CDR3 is TGTGCCAGCAGTCGCCTGCTAACTAGCGGGGGAATTGGGGAGCAGTTCTTC.